Following are 20 T cell receptor beta chains from one sample sequenced in a study of shared clonotypes between healthy human individuals. This table comes from immunoSEQ multiplex PCR, and its TCRdb copy is limited to in-frame clones, with some not included. The profile shows roughly 450,000 clones, about four fifths of them singletons. Sequencing was carried out using PBMCs. These receptors were taken from a woman aged 35 to 49 in good health. Some clones in this sample may be carry-over from other donors' samples.

CDR3 amino acids: CASSENRRNEQFF. CDR3 coding DNA: TGTGCCAGCAGTGAAAATAGGAGGAATGAGCAGTTCTTC. V and J are TRBV6-1 and TRBJ2-1, with D perhaps matching TRBD2 (5 bases). Trimming pared 2 bases from V and 7 bases from J, leaving 9 bases between. Per germline, CDR1 MNHNS and CDR2 SASEGT. The CDR3 is 13 residues long.

This chain uses TRBV7-9 with TRBJ2-3, with 7 bases that match TRBD2. The ends lost 5 bases at V and 8 bases at J; junction bases unmatched: 16. The CDR3 totals 16 residues. Germline CDR1 is SEHNR and CDR2 is FQNEAQ (reference sequence). The CDR3 loop is CASSPWGGANLGTQYF. CDR3 coding DNA: TGTGCCAGCAGCCCCTGGGGAGGGGCTAATCTAGGTACGCAGTATTTT.

This clone was recorded only once. V and J are TRBV15 and TRBJ2-7, with a weak D call TRBD2 (6 bases). The V end was cut by 0 bases, the J end by 1 base, with 10 bases between. Germline V gives CDR1 LNHNV, CDR2 YYDKDF (reference sequence). CDR3 length: 15 amino acids. The CDR3 region is CATSRELGGSYEQYF. For the CDR3, the DNA is TGTGCCACCAGCAGAGAACTAGGAGGGTCCTACGAGCAGTACTTC.

The chain employs TRBV7-3 and TRBJ2-1; 7 nucleotides agree with TRBD2. Germline V lookup: CDR1 SGHTA, CDR2 FQGTGA. This CDR3 contains 15 residues. V lost 1 base to trimming and J lost 7 bases; unmatched junction nucleotides: 7. CDR3 bases: TGTGCCAGCAGCTTAAGGCGGGAGTCTATAAATGAGCAGTTCTTC. This codes for CASSLRRESINEQFF.

This clone appeared a single time. One junction end does not reproduce the germline sequence, and a read error may be involved. The J gene is TRBJ2-1, the V gene TRBV7-7, with D possibly being TRBD2 (6 bases). Germline CDR1 SSHAT, CDR2 FNYEAQ (reference sequence). The CDR3 runs to 13 residues. CDR3 coding DNA: TGTGCTAGCAGCTTAGCGGCTGGGAATGAGCAGTTCTTC. It codes for CASSLAAGNEQFF.

The gene calls are TRBV5-4 and TRBJ2-7; TRBD1 agrees at 8 bases. The V gene end was trimmed by 1 base and the J gene end by 5 bases; junction bases not matched to a gene: 5. In germline, CDR1 is SGHNT, CDR2 YYREEE (reference sequence). This CDR3 region has 14 residues. The CDR3 DNA reads as TGTGCCAGCAGCTTGAACAGGGGGATAGACGAGCAGTACTTC. Translated: CASSLNRGIDEQYF.

V gene TRBV4-3 combines with J gene TRBJ2-3; D is perhaps TRBD2 (5 bases). The CDR3 is 18 residues long. The V end was cut by 0 bases, the J end by 0 bases, with 16 bases between. Germline-derived CDR1 and CDR2 are LGHNA and YSLEER. CDR3 DNA sequence: TGCGCCAGCAGCCAAGAAACTTTTCGAGGGATCAGCACAGATACGCAGTATTTT. Amino acids: CASSQETFRGISTDTQYF.

The chain combines TRBV28 with TRBJ1-1; D call uncertain. The CDR3 runs 14 residues. Trimming removed 2 bases from V and 4 bases from J, with 11 bases in between. Germline CDR1 and CDR2: MDHEN and SYDVKM. This CDR3 is CASSLRRSSTEAFF. CDR3 bases: TGTGCCAGCAGTTTACGGCGTTCTTCCACTGAAGCTTTCTTT.

The chain employs TRBV5-4 and TRBJ2-2; perhaps TRBD2 as D (6 bases). This CDR3 spans 16 amino acids. Germline assignment: CDR1 SGHNT and CDR2 YYREEE (reference sequence). The ends were cut back, 5 bases at V and 2 bases at J, with 16 bases in the middle. CDR3 loop: CASREAGLHNTGELFF. The CDR3 region has the DNA TGTGCCAGCAGGGAAGCGGGCCTCCATAACACCGGGGAGCTGTTTTTT.

This chain connects TRBV7-8 to TRBJ2-7, with D possibly being TRBD2 (7 bases). V lost 3 bases and J lost 6, with 24 bases in between. CDR1 is SGHVS and CDR2 is FQNEAQ in the germline V gene. The CDR3 totals 17 residues. The DNA of the CDR3 is TGTGCCAGCAGCTTTTTTGCGGGGGCCCAAGGGATCGGCGAGCAGTACTTC. Its translation: CASSFFAGAQGIGEQYF. Variable domain in full (rest from reference TRBV7-8 and TRBJ2-7): GAGVSQSPRYKVAKRGQDVALRCDPISGHVSLFWYQQALGQGPEFLTYFQNEAQLDKSGLPSDRFFAERPEGSVSTLKIQRTQQEDSAVYLCASSFFAGAQGIGEQYFGPGTRLTVT.

The V gene is TRBV10-2, the J gene TRBJ1-3; maybe TRBD1 (5 bases). The CDR3 totals 17 residues. Trimming shortened V by 8 bases and J by 3 bases, and 23 bases separated the two germline ends. Germline CDR1 and CDR2: WSHSY and SAAADI. This CDR3 reads CASHVHWGGGGGNTIYF. The CDR3, as DNA: TGCGCCAGCCATGTCCATTGGGGGGGAGGTGGTGGAAACACCATATATTTT.

This clone was found many times. The chain joins TRBV10-3 to TRBJ2-3, with 9 bases matching TRBD1. This CDR3 is 14 amino acids long. V was clipped by 6 bases and J by 3 bases; unmatched bases: 4. CDR1 ENHRY and CDR2 SYGVKD come from the germline V gene. The CDR3 region has the DNA TGTGCCATCAGCGGGACAGGGACAACAGATACGCAGTATTTT. Translating it yields CAISGTGTTDTQYF.

The rearrangement links TRBV19 to TRBJ1-2, with D tentatively TRBD1 (5 bases). CDR3 length: 14 residues. V shed 8 bases and J shed 0 bases, with 13 bases lying between them. CDR1 LNHDA and CDR2 SQIVND come from the germline V gene (reference sequence). CDR3 DNA sequence: TGTGCCAGTCAGGAGGGGCGATCTAACTATGGCTACACCTTC. Amino acid sequence: CASQEGRSNYGYTF.

This clone was seen ten or more times. The chain joins TRBV5-1 to TRBJ2-3; weak D call: TRBD2 (6 bases). Germline V gives CDR1 SGHRS, CDR2 YFSETQ. The CDR3 spans 14 residues. The V end was cut by 4 bases, the J end by 4 bases, with 13 bases between. CDR3 in DNA: TGCGCCAGCAGCCTGGACTACTTGCCAGATACGCAGTATTTT. Translated, it gives CASSLDYLPDTQYF.

The DNA of the CDR3 is TGTGCCAGCAGCCACAGGATCTCCACGAGTGACGAGCAGTACTTC. This codes for CASSHRISTSDEQYF. The chain uses TRBV7-9 and TRBJ2-5, with a tentative D call TRBD1 (5 bases). TRBJ2-7 matches the DNA end more closely, so the J call is doubtful. Germline-derived CDR1 and CDR2 are SEHNR and FQNEAQ (reference sequence). The CDR3 is made up of 15 amino acids.

The rearrangement links TRBV18 to TRBJ1-1, with D perhaps matching TRBD1 (5 bases). The V gene lost 3 bases and the J gene lost 3 bases, with 14 bases spanning the gap. This CDR3 contains 15 residues. Germline V lookup: CDR1 KGHSH, CDR2 LQKENI. CDR3 in amino acids: CASSPTRVGDTEAFF. DNA for the CDR3: TGTGCCAGCTCACCTACCCGGGTAGGGGACACTGAAGCTTTCTTT.

V is TRBV19 and J is TRBJ2-7; D is unresolved. Between the trimmed V and J ends, which lost 4 bases and 5 bases, there was a span of 6 bases. The CDR3 sequence is 11 residues long. The V gene's germline CDR1 is LNHDA and CDR2 SQIVND (reference sequence). The CDR3 bases are TGTGCCAGTAGTAATTGGAACGAGCAGTACTTC. As protein: CASSNWNEQYF.

The V gene is TRBV15, the J gene TRBJ2-6; D gene unclear. V lost 3 bases and J lost 2, with 11 bases in between. The CDR3 runs 16 residues. Germline V gives CDR1 LNHNV, CDR2 YYDKDF (reference sequence). The CDR3 sequence: CATSRDKSTGANVLTF. In DNA form, the CDR3 reads TGTGCCACCAGCAGGGATAAGAGTACTGGGGCCAACGTCCTGACTTTC.

The J gene is TRBJ1-5, the V gene TRBV6-1; 8 nucleotides agree with TRBD1. The germline V gene has CDR1 MNHNS and CDR2 SASEGT. The CDR3 extends over 14 amino acids. V dropped 7 bases and J dropped 3; count of bases not matched to a gene: 5. The CDR3: CASNPTGVNQPQHF. The CDR3 nucleotides are TGTGCCAGCAATCCGACAGGGGTCAATCAGCCCCAGCATTTT.

Points on this clone: This specimen includes other DNA sequences encoding the same CDR3. The chain has TRBV9 and TRBJ2-3; TRBD2 agrees at 8 bases. The V gene end was trimmed by 4 bases and the J gene end by 1 base; junction bases not matched to a gene: 8. The CDR3 is 16 residues long. From germline, CDR1 is SGDLS and CDR2 YYNGEE. The CDR3 loop reads CASSSAGTRGTDTQYF. In DNA, the CDR3 is TGTGCCAGCAGCAGCGCCGGGACTAGGGGCACAGATACGCAGTATTTT.